This T cell receptor (beta chain) was found in a study of blood T cell repertoires in COVID-19. The repertoire was sequenced with immunoSEQ multiplex PCR; TCRdb's copy has only in-frame clones and lacks some. In the table there are some 220,000 clones, less than 90% of which are singletons. From germline, CDR1 is LGHDT and CDR2 YNNKEL (reference sequence). V gave up 0 bases and J gave up 13 bases, with 10 bases separating them. This CDR3 has 12 residues. Across about 22 US areas, participants ranged in age from about 18 to 90 years. Participants' reported clinical history set cohort assignment. This sequence was found in a woman aged 25 to 39 who had recovered from COVID-19. The chain uses TRBV3-1 (or the pseudogene TRBV3-2) and TRBJ2-1; no definite D call. Input material: PBMCs or T cells enriched from blood (not recorded which). The DNA of the CDR3 is TGTGCCAGCAGCCAAGATCCTGTATTTCAGTTCTTC. Translation: CASSQDPVFQFF.